The 25 T cell receptor beta chains below come from one sample, sequenced in a study of spatial heterogeneity in lung cancer (dated by TCRdb to between 2017 and 2020). Libraries were made using 5' RACE. TCRdb lists the instrument as NextSeq 500. Clones were called with MiXCR by TCRdb after fastp trimmed the public reads at Q25, and only in-frame beta chains were retained. Each entry is one CDR3 protein sequence, shown with its most common DNA and genes. This sample has around 30,000 distinct CDR3 sequences in its table, and under 7% of those were observed once. The top ten clones comprise around a fifth of the sample. The time point label corresponds to: blood at routine non-recurrence follow-up after resection. Without any cell sorting, TCR sequencing was performed on whole RNA extracted either from tumor and nontumor lung tissue or from cryopreserved PBMC samples. The sequencing here drew on PBMCs, taken at follow-up. The receptors shown here come from a male donor with early-stage non-small cell lung cancer.

By share of the sample, this clonotype is medium-sized. The CDR3 loop reads CSASWDRANNEQFF. The CDR3 nucleotides read TGCAGCGCTAGCTGGGACAGGGCAAACAATGAGCAGTTCTTC. This sequence joins TRBV29-1 and TRBJ2-1; TRBD1 matches at 9 bases. The CDR3 totals 14 residues. J gave up 5 bases and V 7 bases, and 9 bases lay outside the gene matches. Germline-derived CDR1 and CDR2 are SQVTM and ANQGSEA.

This clonotype was seen ten or more times. The V call is TRBV5-4, the J call TRBJ2-3, with D possibly matching TRBD2 (6 bases). CDR1 is SGHNT and CDR2 is YYREEE in the germline V gene (reference sequence). The CDR3 extends over 15 amino acids. The germline V and J ends were trimmed by 2 bases and 2 bases, with 12 bases remaining between them. CDR3 loop: CASSLKAGFTDTQYF. CDR3 in DNA: TGTGCCAGCAGCTTAAAAGCGGGTTTCACAGATACGCAGTATTTT.

At least ten counts were recorded for this clonotype. The chain uses TRBV9 and TRBJ1-5; 9 positions agree with TRBD1. Trimming cost V 3 bases and J 6 bases; bases outside gene matches: 4. The CDR3 extends over 14 amino acids. Germline CDR1 reads SGDLS; CDR2 reads YYNGEE. In DNA, the CDR3 is TGTGCCAGCAGCGGCGGGACAGGGAGTCAGCCCCAGCATTTT. Residues: CASSGGTGSQPQHF. The full variable domain, its missing parts supplied by reference TRBV9 and TRBJ1-5, is DSGVTQTPKHLITATGQRVTLRCSPRSGDLSVYWYQQSLDQGLQFLIQYYNGEERAKGNILERFSAQQFPDLHSELNLSSLELGDSALYFCASSGGTGSQPQHFGDGTRLSIL.

This clonotype came up many times. CDR3 protein: CASSVTGLGTDTQYF. The DNA of the CDR3 is TGTGCCAGCAGCGTAACGGGACTGGGCACAGATACGCAGTATTTT. The chain uses TRBV7-9 and TRBJ2-3; weak D call: TRBD2 (6 bases). CDR3 size: 15 residues. The germline CDR1 and CDR2 sequences are SEHNR and FQNEAQ (reference sequence). Trimming cost V 5 bases and J 1 base, with 13 bases left between them.

This clonotype was detected many times. A junction boundary mismatches the germline segment, possibly from a read error. The CDR3 loop is CPSSGNEQFF. The CDR3 coding sequence is TGCCCCTCTTCCGGGAATGAGCAGTTCTTC. This chain uses TRBV12-3 or TRBV12-4 with TRBJ2-1; D not certain. This CDR3 spans 10 amino acids.

This rearrangement joins TRBV18 to TRBJ2-3, with D perhaps assigned TRBD1 or TRBD2 (5 bases each). CDR3 length: 15 residues. Looked up from germline, CDR1 is KGHSH and CDR2 is LQKENI. Trimming took off 2 bases at V and 1 base at J, with 10 bases between the two ends. CDR3 DNA sequence: TGTGCCAGCTCACCAGGGGACGTTCGCACAGATACGCAGTATTTT. As protein: CASSPGDVRTDTQYF. The variable domain in full, completed from reference TRBV18 and TRBJ2-3, reads NAGVMQNPRHLVRRRGQEARLRCSPMKGHSHVYWYRQLPEEGLKFMVYLQKENIIDESGMPKERFSAEFPKEGPSILRIQQVVRGDSAAYFCASSPGDVRTDTQYFGPGTRLTVL.

This clonotype was seen many times. J is TRBJ2-3 and V is TRBV25-1; D not certain. V was trimmed by 2 bases and J by 1 base, leaving 10 bases between them. CDR1 is MGHDK, CDR2 SYGVNS, per germline. The CDR3 covers 15 residues. The CDR3 protein is CASSEDGPGTDTQYF. CDR3 DNA: TGTGCCAGCAGTGAAGACGGTCCCGGCACAGATACGCAGTATTTT.

This clonotype was picked up a small number of times. This rearrangement joins TRBV2 to TRBJ1-4; 10 nucleotides agree with TRBD1. Germline CDR1 and CDR2: SNHLY and FYNNEI. This CDR3 spans 18 amino acids. Trimming at V came to 4 bases and at J to 3 bases, leaving 11 bases not matched to a gene. CDR3 in amino acids: CASSGPPGQGTANEKLFF. In DNA form, the CDR3 reads TGTGCCAGCAGTGGACCCCCGGGACAGGGGACTGCTAATGAAAAACTGTTTTTT.

This clonotype was found a few times. The rearrangement joins TRBV7-6 to TRBJ1-1; D is perhaps TRBD1 (5 bases). The CDR3 consists of 15 residues. V lost 3 bases to trimming and J lost 3 bases, with 14 bases between them. Per the germline V gene, CDR1 is SGHVS and CDR2 is FNYEAQ. The CDR3 bases are TGTGCCAGCAGCTTGGGACCCACGGTTTACACTGAAGCTTTCTTT. Translating gives CASSLGPTVYTEAFF.

For the CDR3, the DNA is TGTGCCAGCAGTTTCTCGCCGGGAGTGACAGATACGCAGTATTTT. It codes for CASSFSPGVTDTQYF. The chain employs TRBV6-2 or TRBV6-3 and TRBJ2-3; possibly TRBD2 for D (6 bases). The V end was cut by 4 bases, the J end by 3 bases, with 14 bases between. CDR1 is MNHEY and CDR2 is SVGEGT in the germline V gene. The CDR3 is 15 amino acids.

This clonotype was seen ten or more times. The V and J genes are TRBV11-1 and TRBJ1-2; weak D call: TRBD1 (6 bases). This CDR3 has 14 residues. Germline CDR1 is SGHAT and CDR2 is FQDESV (reference sequence). Trimming cost V 5 bases and J 7 bases, with 17 bases left between them. The CDR3 DNA reads as TGTGCCAGCAGCGCGGAAGGGACACTGGTTGGCTACACCTTC. As protein: CASSAEGTLVGYTF.

This clonotype has only a few counts. The V call is TRBV20-1, the J call TRBJ2-3; TRBD1 aligns across 8 bases. Trimming took 4 bases from V and 5 from J; bases not matched to a gene: 8. The CDR3 totals 14 residues. Germline CDR1 reads DFQATT; CDR2 reads SNEGSKA (reference sequence). CDR3 residues: CSAKRGQGRDTQYF. The CDR3 DNA sequence: TGCAGTGCTAAACGAGGACAGGGTCGAGATACGCAGTATTTT.

By share, this clonotype counts as medium-sized. The J gene is TRBJ1-1, the V gene TRBV12-3 or TRBV12-4; perhaps TRBD1 as D (5 bases). V lost 5 bases and J lost 10, with 11 bases in between. CDR3 length: 11 residues. CDR3 amino acids: CASSKTAGAFF. In nucleotides, the CDR3 is TGTGCCAGCAGTAAGACAGCGGGAGCTTTCTTT.

This clonotype was seen repeatedly, ten times or more. V usage is TRBV4-3 and J usage is TRBJ1-3, with a weak D call TRBD1 (5 bases). This CDR3 region has 18 residues. Trimming removed 3 bases from V and 4 bases from J, with 22 bases in between. Germline V gene data show CDR1 as LGHNA and CDR2 as YSLEER. In DNA, the CDR3 is TGCGCCAGCAGCCACGACCGAGCCCAGGGACCTATGGGAAACACCATATATTTT. This gives the protein CASSHDRAQGPMGNTIYF.

This clonotype was seen many times. This chain links TRBV6-2 or TRBV6-3 with TRBJ1-2; D ambiguous. The CDR3 has 15 amino acids. Per germline, CDR1 MNHEY and CDR2 SVGEGT. V lost 5 bases and J lost 6, with 19 bases in between. CDR3 loop: CASSIRAQSEDGYTF. The CDR3 DNA reads TGTGCCAGCAGTATCCGGGCTCAGTCCGAAGATGGCTACACCTTC.

This clonotype showed up just a few times. The chain employs TRBV6-2 or TRBV6-3 and TRBJ1-2; 10 nucleotides match TRBD1. The germline V gene has CDR1 MNHEY and CDR2 SVGEGT. The CDR3 extends over 16 amino acids. V gave up 8 bases and J gave up 8 bases; unmatched junction bases: 17. The CDR3 coding sequence is TGTGCCAGCGTTGACCCGGGCCCGACAGGGGGCGAAGGCTACACCTTC. As protein: CASVDPGPTGGEGYTF.

Ten or more counts support this clonotype. The chain has TRBV27 and TRBJ1-5; D gene uncertain. From germline, CDR1 is MNHEY and CDR2 SMNVEV (reference sequence). The CDR3 is 14 amino acids. V was cut by 8 bases and J by 2 bases, with 13 bases left in between. The CDR3 protein is CASQSWDRNQPQHF. The CDR3 DNA reads TGTGCCAGCCAGTCGTGGGATCGCAATCAGCCCCAGCATTTT.

The chain recombines TRBV6-5 with TRBJ1-4; TRBD1 is a possible D gene (6 bases). The V end was cut by 0 bases, the J end by 10 bases, with 18 bases between. The CDR3 runs to 16 residues. Germline CDR1 MNHEY, CDR2 SVGAGI. The CDR3 sequence: CASSYSSRGSSGKLFF. The CDR3 region has the DNA TGTGCCAGCAGTTACTCGAGCAGGGGCTCGTCGGGAAAACTGTTTTTT.

The table lists this clonotype with a few counts. The V gene is TRBV4-3, the J gene TRBJ1-2; possible D gene TRBD1, 5 bases. Germline CDR1 LGHNA, CDR2 YSLEER. The length of the CDR3 is 15 residues. The V gene lost 0 bases and the J gene lost 0 bases, with 8 bases spanning the gap. The CDR3: CASSQDAGSNYGYTF. DNA for the CDR3: TGCGCCAGCAGCCAAGATGCAGGGTCTAACTATGGCTACACCTTC.

This clonotype has at least ten counts. The chain employs TRBV10-3 and TRBJ2-1, with a weak D call TRBD1 (5 bases). V was cut by 6 bases and J by 12 bases, with 15 bases left in between. Germline values: CDR1 ENHRY, CDR2 SYGVKD. CDR3 length: 12 amino acids. CDR3 DNA: TGTGCCATCAGCCAGGGTCTGTGGGGGCAGTTCTTC. Its protein product is CAISQGLWGQFF.

This clonotype qualifies as medium-sized. J is TRBJ2-7 and V is TRBV5-6; possibly TRBD2 for D (6 bases). The germline V gene encodes CDR1 SGHDT and CDR2 YYEEEE. This CDR3 has 14 residues. The V and J ends lost 4 bases and 8 bases respectively, with 19 bases between them. CDR3 residues: CASSVAGTPIQQYF. DNA for the CDR3: TGTGCCAGCAGCGTAGCCGGGACTCCTATCCAGCAGTACTTC. Based on the CDR3 plus reference TRBV5-6 and TRBJ2-7, the full variable domain is DAGVTQSPTHLIKTRGQQVTLRCSPKSGHDTVSWYQQALGQGPQFIFQYYEEEERQRGNFPDRFSGHQFPNYSSELNVNALLLGDSALYLCASSVAGTPIQQYFGPGTRLTVT.

This clonotype was observed many times. The chain couples TRBV24-1 to TRBJ2-1; D is possibly TRBD1 or TRBD2 (6 bases each). The V gene's germline CDR1 is KGHDR and CDR2 SFDVKD. This CDR3 region has 16 residues. Between the trimmed V and J ends, which lost 10 bases and 4 bases, there was a span of 22 bases. CDR3 loop: CATREGGRGGYNEQFF. DNA of the CDR3: TGTGCCACTCGTGAGGGGGGCAGGGGAGGATACAATGAGCAGTTCTTC.

This clonotype was picked up many times. The J gene is TRBJ2-3, the V gene TRBV7-2, with D possibly matching TRBD2 (5 bases). Germline assignment: CDR1 SGHTA and CDR2 FQGNSA. The CDR3 sequence is 14 residues long. Trimming pared 5 bases from V and 3 bases from J, leaving 12 bases between. The CDR3 protein is CASSSGRGTDTQYF. For the CDR3, the DNA is TGTGCCAGCAGCAGTGGTCGGGGAACAGATACGCAGTATTTT.

The chain employs TRBV9 and TRBJ2-2; D is unclear. The CDR3 totals 14 residues. V gave up 4 bases and J gave up 4 bases, with 11 bases separating them. CDR1 SGDLS and CDR2 YYNGEE come from the germline V gene. This CDR3 reads CASSPRTGTGELFF. The DNA for the CDR3 is TGTGCCAGCAGCCCCCGGACGGGCACCGGGGAGCTGTTTTTT. Using reference TRBV9 and TRBJ2-2 for the parts outside the CDR3, the full variable domain is DSGVTQTPKHLITATGQRVTLRCSPRSGDLSVYWYQQSLDQGLQFLIQYYNGEERAKGNILERFSAQQFPDLHSELNLSSLELGDSALYFCASSPRTGTGELFFGEGSRLTVL.

This clonotype showed up just a few times. The chain links TRBV9 to TRBJ2-7, with 7 bases matching TRBD1. This CDR3 region has 13 residues. Per germline, CDR1 SGDLS and CDR2 YYNGEE. The trim removed 3 bases at V and 6 bases at J, leaving 6 bases unmatched. In DNA, the CDR3 is TGTGCCAGCAGCGGACGACAGGGTTCCGAGCAGTACTTC. As protein: CASSGRQGSEQYF.